Sequencing of this TCR beta chain was carried out in a study of early T cells in non-severe SARS-CoV-2 infection. The V and J ends lost 2 bases and 0 bases respectively, with 17 bases between them. Germline-derived CDR1 and CDR2 are MNHEY and SVGEGT. CDR3 length equals 18 residues. Overall study results and limits: VDJdb matches were skewed toward anti-spike CD8 T cell responses.

Details on this clonotype: As yet, its antigen is unknown.

Each cDNA molecule carried a unique molecular identifier. TCRdb reprocessed the 5' RACE reads via MiXCR and lists one record per CDR3 protein. The sample lists approximately 100,000 distinct CDR3 sequences, 11% to 15% occurring once. This TCR derives from an adult who was a healthcare worker with PCR-confirmed SARS-CoV-2 infection or an uninfected control (not recorded which). The V gene is TRBV6-2 or TRBV6-3, the J gene TRBJ1-5; no clear D gene. The sample taken for sequencing was whole blood. As DNA, the CDR3 is TGTGCCAGCAGTTACCCGACGGACTCCTCCTATAGCAATCAGCCCCAGCATTTT. This translates into CASSYPTDSSYSNQPQHF.